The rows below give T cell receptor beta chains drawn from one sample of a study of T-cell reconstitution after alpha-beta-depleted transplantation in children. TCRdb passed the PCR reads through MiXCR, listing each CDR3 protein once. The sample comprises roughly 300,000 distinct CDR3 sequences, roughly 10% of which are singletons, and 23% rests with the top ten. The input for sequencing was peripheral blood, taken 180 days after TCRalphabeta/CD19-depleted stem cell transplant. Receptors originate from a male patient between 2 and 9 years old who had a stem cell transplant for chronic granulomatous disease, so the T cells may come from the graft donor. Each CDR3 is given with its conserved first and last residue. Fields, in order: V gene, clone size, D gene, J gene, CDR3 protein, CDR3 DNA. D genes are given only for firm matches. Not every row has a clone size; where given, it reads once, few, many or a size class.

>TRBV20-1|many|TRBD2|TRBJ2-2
CSARKGGGTNTGELFF
TGCAGTGCTAGAAAAGGCGGGGGGACGAACACCGGGGAGCTGTTTTTT
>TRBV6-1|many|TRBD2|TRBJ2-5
CASSAASGGQETQYF
TGTGCCAGCAGCGCCGCTAGCGGGGGACAAGAGACCCAGTACTTC
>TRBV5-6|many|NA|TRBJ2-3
CASSWRGTDTQYF
TGTGCCAGCAGCTGGAGGGGGACAGATACGCAGTATTTT
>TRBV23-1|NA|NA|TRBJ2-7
CASSHPDRIYEQYF
TGCGCCAGCAGTCACCCGGACAGAATCTACGAGCAGTACTTC
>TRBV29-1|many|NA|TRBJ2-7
CSVGRVDEQYF
TGCAGCGTTGGTAGGGTTGACGAGCAGTACTTC
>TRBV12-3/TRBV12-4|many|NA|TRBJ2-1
CASSLVLGGVSYNEQFF
TGTGCCAGCAGTTTAGTACTGGGCGGGGTGTCATACAATGAGCAGTTCTTC
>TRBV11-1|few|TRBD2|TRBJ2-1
CASSPLSGNSYNEQFF
TGTGCCAGCAGCCCACTTAGCGGGAATTCCTACAATGAGCAGTTCTTC
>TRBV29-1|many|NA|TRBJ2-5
CSVRTGEPKTQYF
TGCAGCGTTAGGACCGGGGAACCAAAGACCCAGTACTTC
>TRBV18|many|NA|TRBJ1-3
CASSPITGGFAGNTIYF
TGTGCCAGCTCACCTATAACCGGAGGGTTCGCTGGAAACACCATATATTTT
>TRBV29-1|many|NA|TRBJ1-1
CSVETALRDTEAFF
TGCAGCGTAGAGACAGCTCTTCGGGACACTGAAGCTTTCTTT
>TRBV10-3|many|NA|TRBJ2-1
CAISELGAGNEQFF
TGTGCCATCAGTGAGTTGGGAGCCGGGAATGAGCAGTTCTTC
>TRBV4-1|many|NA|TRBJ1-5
CASSQDPGVNQPQHF
TGCGCCAGCAGCCAAGATCCAGGGGTCAATCAGCCCCAGCATTTT
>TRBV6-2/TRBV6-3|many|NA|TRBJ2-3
CASSYFGTTSTDTQYF
TGTGCCAGCAGTTACTTTGGTACTACTAGCACAGATACGCAGTATTTT
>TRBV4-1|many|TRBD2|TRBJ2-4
CASSPSGGRAKNIQYF
TGCGCCAGCAGCCCTTCGGGCGGGAGAGCCAAAAACATTCAGTACTTC
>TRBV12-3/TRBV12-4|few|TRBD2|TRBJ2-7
CASSSAGVREQYF
TGTGCCAGCAGTTCCGCGGGAGTACGGGAGCAGTACTTC
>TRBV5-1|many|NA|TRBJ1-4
CASSLVSATNEKLFF
TGCGCCAGCAGCTTGGTATCCGCCACTAATGAAAAACTGTTTTTT
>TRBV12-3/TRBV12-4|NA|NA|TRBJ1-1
CASKEGWAEIIF
TGTGCCAGCAAGGAGGGGTGGGCAGAGATAATCTTT
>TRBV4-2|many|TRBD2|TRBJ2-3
CASSGGLAALPVVTDTQYF
TGTGCCAGCAGCGGGGGACTAGCGGCCCTTCCCGTGGTGACAGATACGCAGTATTTT
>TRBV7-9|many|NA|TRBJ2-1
CASSVIGGEQFF
TGTGCCAGCAGTGTAATTGGCGGCGAGCAGTTCTTC
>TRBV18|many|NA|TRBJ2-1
CASSAGRAGYNEQFF
TGTGCCAGCTCCGCCGGTAGGGCCGGCTACAATGAGCAGTTCTTC
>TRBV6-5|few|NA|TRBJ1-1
CASSYAGARGTEAFF
TGTGCCAGCAGTTACGCTGGGGCCAGGGGCACTGAAGCTTTCTTT
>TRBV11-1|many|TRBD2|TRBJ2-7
CASSPVGGSYYEQYF
TGTGCCAGCAGTCCCGTGGGCGGGAGCTACTACGAGCAGTACTTC
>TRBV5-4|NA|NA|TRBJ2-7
CASSPTGSLEQYF
TGTGCCAGCAGTCCTACAGGGTCCCTCGAGCAGTACTTC
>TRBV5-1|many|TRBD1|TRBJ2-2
CASSLTGGPGELFF
TGCGCCAGCAGCTTGACAGGGGGCCCCGGGGAGCTGTTTTTT
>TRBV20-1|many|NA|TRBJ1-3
CSAREAGTAIYF
TGCAGTGCTAGAGAGGCAGGGACGGCCATATATTTT
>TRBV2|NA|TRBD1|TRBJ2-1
CASIGQGAYNEQFF
TGTGCCAGCATAGGACAGGGGGCTTACAATGAGCAGTTCTTC
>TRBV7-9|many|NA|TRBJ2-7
CASSLSLYEQYF
TGTGCCAGCAGCTTAAGTCTGTACGAGCAGTACTTC
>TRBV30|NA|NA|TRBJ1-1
CAWSNLRGAEAFF
TGTGCCTGGAGCAACCTCAGGGGTGCTGAAGCTTTCTTT
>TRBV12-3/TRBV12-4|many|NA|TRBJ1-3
CASSWTSGNTIYF
TGTGCCAGCAGTTGGACGTCAGGAAACACCATATATTTT
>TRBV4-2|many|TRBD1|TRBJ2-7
CASSPGQGEGEQYF
TGTGCCAGCAGCCCGGGACAGGGGGAAGGCGAGCAGTACTTC
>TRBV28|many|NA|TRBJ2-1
CASRDTTLNNEQFF
TGTGCCAGCAGGGATACGACCCTTAACAATGAGCAGTTCTTC
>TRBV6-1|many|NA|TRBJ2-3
CASSEVEGGVTDTQYF
TGTGCCAGCAGTGAAGTCGAGGGAGGCGTCACAGATACGCAGTATTTT
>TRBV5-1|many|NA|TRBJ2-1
CASRSGNEQFF
TGCGCCAGCCGATCGGGGAATGAGCAGTTCTTC
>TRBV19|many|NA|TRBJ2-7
CASSIVAGAASEQYF
TGTGCCAGTAGTATAGTGGCGGGGGCCGCTTCCGAGCAGTACTTC
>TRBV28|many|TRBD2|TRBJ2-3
CASSSTSGRGTDTQYF
TGTGCCAGCAGTTCGACTAGCGGGAGGGGGACAGATACGCAGTATTTT
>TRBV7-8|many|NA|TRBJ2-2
CASSQGPQINPAGELFF
TGTGCCAGCAGCCAGGGGCCCCAGATTAACCCTGCCGGGGAGCTGTTTTTT
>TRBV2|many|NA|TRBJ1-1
CASSFRNTEAFF
TGTGCCAGCAGTTTTAGGAACACTGAAGCTTTCTTT
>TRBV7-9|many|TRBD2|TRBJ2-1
CASSSQTSGREQFF
TGTGCCAGCAGCTCGCAGACTAGCGGGAGAGAGCAGTTCTTC
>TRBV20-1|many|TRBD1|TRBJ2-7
CSARTGPYEQYF
TGCAGTGCCAGGACAGGCCCCTACGAGCAGTACTTC
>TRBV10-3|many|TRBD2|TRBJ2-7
CAISEPVAGPSYEQYF
TGTGCCATCAGTGAGCCGGTAGCGGGTCCCTCCTACGAGCAGTACTTC
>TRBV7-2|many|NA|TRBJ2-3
CASSLTVSDTQYF
TGTGCCAGCAGCTTAACTGTCTCAGATACGCAGTATTTT
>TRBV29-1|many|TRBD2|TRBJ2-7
CSVMAGEPEQYF
TGCAGCGTTATGGCGGGAGAACCCGAGCAGTACTTC
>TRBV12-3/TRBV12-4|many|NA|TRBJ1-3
CASSREYTIYF
TGTGCCAGTAGCAGGGAATACACCATATATTTT
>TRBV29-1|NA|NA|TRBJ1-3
CSVEFSSGNTIYF
TGCAGCGTTGAATTCAGCTCTGGAAACACTATATATTTT
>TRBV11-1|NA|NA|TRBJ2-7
CASSLAQGRAYEQYF
TGTGCCAGCAGCTTGGCTCAGGGGCGCGCGTACGAGCAGTACTTC
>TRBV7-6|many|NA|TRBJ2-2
CASSSRIGGLNTGELFF
TGTGCCAGCAGCTCTCGAATCGGCGGCCTGAACACCGGGGAGCTGTTTTTT
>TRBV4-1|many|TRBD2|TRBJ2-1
CASSYPGTRSNEQFF
TGCGCCAGCAGCTACCCCGGGACTAGGAGTAATGAGCAGTTCTTC
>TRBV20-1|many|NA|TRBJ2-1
CSARGTNNEQFF
TGCAGTGCTAGGGGCACGAACAATGAGCAGTTCTTC
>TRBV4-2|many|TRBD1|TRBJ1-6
CASSQLHRDSFHSPLHF
TGTGCCAGCAGCCAATTGCACCGGGACAGCTTTCATTCACCCCTCCACTTT
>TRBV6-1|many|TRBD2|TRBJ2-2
CASRPKLAGVVNGELFF
TGTGCCAGCAGGCCCAAACTAGCGGGAGTGGTTAACGGGGAGCTGTTTTTT
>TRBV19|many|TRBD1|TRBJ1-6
CATKTGGNSPLHF
TGTGCCACAAAGACAGGGGGTAATTCACCCCTCCACTTT
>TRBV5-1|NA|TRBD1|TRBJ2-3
CASSLQAVGQGARDTQYF
TGCGCCAGCAGCCTCCAAGCCGTGGGACAGGGGGCTCGTGATACGCAGTATTTT
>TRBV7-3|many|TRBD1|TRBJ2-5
CASSPGQGGETQYF
TGTGCCAGCAGCCCCGGACAGGGCGGAGAGACCCAGTACTTC
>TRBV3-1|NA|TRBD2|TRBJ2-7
CACSQGASGYGGQYF
TGTGCCTGCAGCCAAGGCGCTAGCGGGTATGGGGGGCAGTACTTC